This TCR beta chain was profiled in a study of blood T cells in healthy people across ages. As to this clonotype: The antigen remains unidentified.

Study conclusions and caveats: Comparison with aged donors showed that long-lived donors had more naive CD4+ cells and higher diversity.

It was with a sample-barcoded 5' primer and a J-beta primer mix that a second PCR of roughly 7 to 11 cycles was run. TCRdb reprocessed the 5' RACE reads with MiXCR, giving one entry per CDR3 protein. Among approximately 600,000 distinct CDR3 sequences listed, around three fifths were seen once. The CDR3 extends over 13 amino acids. Germline lookup yields CDR1 SNHLY and CDR2 FYNNEI. The V segment lost 6 bases and the J segment 7 bases; nucleotides outside the gene matches: 3. This TCR was recovered from a man in his 60s in good health. This sequence joins TRBV2 and TRBJ1-6; TRBD1 matches at 7 bases. The sample was blood. Here the CDR3 reads CASRGQLNSPLHF. The CDR3 DNA sequence: TGTGCCAGCAGGGGACAGTTGAATTCACCCCTCCACTTT.